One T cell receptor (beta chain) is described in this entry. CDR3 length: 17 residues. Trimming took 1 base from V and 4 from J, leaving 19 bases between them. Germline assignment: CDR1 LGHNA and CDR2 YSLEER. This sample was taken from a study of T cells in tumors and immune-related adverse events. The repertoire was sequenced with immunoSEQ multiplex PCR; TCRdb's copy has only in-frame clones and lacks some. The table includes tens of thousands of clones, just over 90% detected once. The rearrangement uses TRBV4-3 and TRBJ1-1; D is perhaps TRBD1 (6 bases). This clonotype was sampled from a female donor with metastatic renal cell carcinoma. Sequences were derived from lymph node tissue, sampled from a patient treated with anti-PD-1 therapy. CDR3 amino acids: CASSQATLGGRSTEAFF. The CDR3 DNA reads TGCGCCAGCAGCCAAGCTACCCTCGGGGGGCGTAGCACTGAAGCTTTCTTT.